Below, one T cell receptor (beta chain) is given with its context. Its cognate antigen is unknown. This specimen belongs to a study of CD8+ T cells in alopecia areata. In the study overall: Severity of treated patients was scored by affected scalp percentage.

CDR1 and CDR2 (germline): SGHVS, FQNEAQ. The CDR3 has 13 amino acids. Trimming left V 3 bases short and J 4 bases short, with 6 bases between. Points from the study as a whole: Tofacitinib produced a significant decrease in scalp clonality and in expanded CD8+ clones among the top 100.

Treatment indicated: oral pan-JAK inhibitor, 5-10 mg twice daily. Lesional scalp punch biopsies and peripheral blood were collected from alopecia areata patients. RNA, once extracted, was reverse transcribed into cDNA for use as the sequencing template. This table comes from immunoSEQ multiplex PCR, and its TCRdb copy is limited to in-frame clones, with some not included. The sample holds approximately 300,000 clones, over 45% seen once. The source is a human donor with alopecia areata. The V gene is TRBV7-8, the J gene TRBJ2-2; D may be TRBD1 (5 bases). Sample: CD4+ T cells sorted from blood, taken at week 24, from a patient treated with tofacitinib. CDR3 in DNA: TGTGCCAGCAGCTTGACAGTCACCGGGGAGCTGTTTTTT. Translating it yields CASSLTVTGELFF.